These 9 T cell receptor beta chains share one sample of origin, sequenced in a study of blood T cell repertoires in COVID-19. This table comes from immunoSEQ multiplex PCR, and its TCRdb copy is limited to in-frame clones, with some not included. The sample includes fewer than 65,000 clones, 65% to 85% seen only once; the top ten take about 25%. Sequencing was done on a sample of peripheral blood. The source is a human donor in a cohort sampled during active COVID-19.

This rearrangement joins TRBV7-9 to TRBJ2-3; 9 bases map to TRBD1. The CDR3 is made up of 14 amino acids. V lost 5 bases, J lost 6 bases, and 6 bases stayed unmatched. CDR1 is SEHNR and CDR2 is FQNEAQ in the germline V gene (reference sequence). CDR3 sequence reads: CASSLGQGGDTQYF. The CDR3 nucleotides read TGTGCCAGCAGCCTGGGACAGGGAGGGGATACGCAGTATTTT.

This clone appeared once. The rearrangement joins TRBV7-6 to TRBJ1-5; no firm D call. The CDR3 covers 14 residues. V lost 5 bases and J 3 bases, leaving 11 bases between the germline ends. Germline loops: CDR1 SGHVS, CDR2 FNYEAQ. CDR3 DNA: TGTGCCAGCAGCCCAGGTACCTTCAATCAGCCCCAGCATTTT. This translates into CASSPGTFNQPQHF.

The chain couples TRBV19 to TRBJ2-5; 8 nucleotides agree with TRBD2. J gave up 5 bases and V 2 bases, and 1 base lay outside the gene matches. The CDR3 extends over 13 amino acids. Looked up from germline, CDR1 is LNHDA and CDR2 is SQIVND (reference sequence). The CDR3 reads CASSIPGGETQYF. CDR3 nucleotides: TGTGCCAGTAGTATACCGGGGGGGGAGACCCAGTACTTC.

The rearrangement uses TRBV15 and TRBJ2-7; 8 bases line up with TRBD2. The CDR3 loop spans 16 amino acids. The J segment lost 3 bases and the V segment lost 0 bases, leaving 7 bases of the junction unmatched. Germline CDR1 reads LNHNV; CDR2 reads YYDKDF (reference sequence). CDR3 bases: TGTGCCACCAGCAGAGAACATCGGGGGGGCTACTACGAGCAGTACTTC. The encoded protein is CATSREHRGGYYEQYF.

In the case of this clone: Germline and junction disagree at one end, which may indicate a read error. This chain joins TRBV7-9 and TRBJ1-6; D is unclear. Germline assignment: CDR1 SEHNR and CDR2 FQNEAQ (reference sequence). The CDR3 length is 16 residues. The CDR3 loop is CASSSRSTGIHSPLHF. CDR3 nucleotides: TGTGCCAGCAGCTCGAGGTCCACGGGGATACATTCCCCCCTCCACTTT.

This chain links TRBV6-5 with TRBJ1-6; D is unclear. V lost 0 bases, J lost 7 bases, and 13 bases lay in between. Germline loops: CDR1 MNHEY, CDR2 SVGAGI. The CDR3 sequence is 16 residues long. The CDR3 spells CASSYSRDLGNSPLHF. The CDR3 DNA follows: TGTGCCAGCAGTTACTCGAGGGATTTGGGCAATTCACCCCTCCACTTT.

The J gene is TRBJ1-5, the V gene TRBV2, with TRBD1 matching 11 bases. The CDR3 has 16 residues. J gave up 0 bases and V 6 bases, and 4 bases lay outside the gene matches. Per the germline V gene, CDR1 is SNHLY and CDR2 is FYNNEI. DNA for the CDR3: TGTGCCAGCAGGGGGACAGGGGGGAATAGCAATCAGCCCCAGCATTTT. It translates to CASRGTGGNSNQPQHF.

This chain connects TRBV9 to TRBJ1-4; 7 nucleotides agree with TRBD1. The CDR3 runs 17 residues. Trimming at V came to 3 bases and at J to 7 bases, leaving 15 bases not matched to a gene. Germline V gene lookup returns CDR1 SGDLS and CDR2 YYNGEE. CDR3 residues: CASSANPTGKNTEKLFF. DNA of the CDR3: TGTGCCAGCAGCGCCAATCCGACAGGGAAGAATACTGAAAAACTGTTTTTT.

The V call is TRBV30, the J call TRBJ2-3, with D perhaps matching TRBD1 (6 bases). V was shortened by 0 bases and J by 2 bases, with 9 bases between the two germline ends. The germline V gene encodes CDR1 GTSNPN and CDR2 SVGIG (reference sequence). The CDR3 loop spans 14 amino acids. CDR3 protein: CAWSVDSNTDTQYF. The CDR3 DNA sequence: TGTGCCTGGAGTGTGGACAGTAACACAGATACGCAGTATTTT.